This T cell receptor beta chain was observed in a study of T-cell memory formation after mild COVID-19. The CDR3 contains 19 residues. Germline V gene data show CDR1 as SEHNR and CDR2 as FQNEAQ (reference sequence). Between the trimmed V and J ends, which lost 3 bases and 2 bases, there was a span of 20 bases. TCRdb redid the calling of the 5' RACE reads with MiXCR, one entry per CDR3 protein. The sample includes about 620,000 distinct CDR3 sequences, roughly 17% seen only once; the top ten take 12%. A few counts support this clonotype. The clonotype was recovered from an adult woman who had mild COVID-19 (a few samples of this study predate the infection). Cell type and time point are not known. Sequencing input: PBMCs or a T cell subset sorted from them (not recorded which). The rearrangement joins TRBV7-9 to TRBJ1-6; no clear D gene. The CDR3 reads CASSLSSTWQKTYNSPLHF. The CDR3 DNA follows: TGTGCCAGCAGCTTGAGCTCGACATGGCAGAAGACCTATAATTCACCCCTCCACTTT.